This record covers a single TCR beta chain. The data belong to a study of glioma-infiltrating T cells. Germline assignment: CDR1 SQVTM and CDR2 ANQGSEA. V was trimmed by 5 bases and J by 4 bases, leaving 18 bases between them. This CDR3 spans 15 amino acids. Using RNA template, CDR3s of TCR alpha and beta were amplified with iRepertoire arm-PCR. A single record per CDR3 protein comes from TCRdb applying MiXCR to the multiplex PCR reads. The repertoire holds about 400,000 distinct CDR3 sequences, less than 50% seen once, with about 11% in the top ten. Source material: glioma tissue, nonneoplastic brain tissue, or PBMCs (not recorded which). This clonotype was sampled from a human donor with low-grade glioma or glioblastoma, undergoing nonglioma brain surgery, or in good health (not recorded which). The V gene is TRBV29-1, the J gene TRBJ2-1, with D possibly being TRBD2 (6 bases). CDR3 residues: CSVPKPGAFYNEQFF. The CDR3 DNA is TGCAGCGTTCCTAAGCCGGGAGCGTTTTACAATGAGCAGTTCTTC.